This record concerns one T cell receptor beta chain sequence. Enrollment of patients from Seattle took place during active infection, with longitudinal follow-up. The authors' processing: Counts of nucleated cells, estimated from reference gene primer amplification, were obtained. The protocol was immunoSEQ multiplex PCR, while the TCRdb copy is restricted to in-frame clones and leaves out a portion. The DNA was the basis for D and trimming; V, J and clone size are from that table. The sample includes about 180,000 clones, over 75% of them seen just once. The germline V gene has CDR1 LNHDA and CDR2 SQIVND (reference sequence). V was clipped by 3 bases and J by 11 bases, with 22 bases between them. The CDR3 is 15 amino acids. This sample is drawn from a study of blood T cell repertoires in COVID-19. Study in general: There were acute and convalescent COVID-19 samples, and they came from the United States, Italy and Spain. Sources were T cells, B-cell-depleted T cells, or PBMCs; the material itself was cDNA or gDNA.

This TCR came from a person aged 65 to 79 with COVID-19, enrolled during active disease. This chain connects TRBV19 to TRBJ1-1; D is possibly TRBD1 (6 bases). The sample was peripheral blood. For the CDR3, the DNA is TGTGCCAGTAGTATGGTCGGACGGAAGGGGGATGCGGCTTTCTTT. Amino acid sequence: CASSMVGRKGDAAFF.